The next 27 T cell receptor beta chains were all read from a single sample in a study of T cell responses to AZD1222 COVID-19 vaccine. Only in-frame clones appear in the TCRdb table, and some are missing; sequencing was by immunoSEQ multiplex PCR. This table has just over 65,000 clones, over 75% appearing once. The sequencing here drew on peripheral blood, taken on day 0 of AZD1222 vaccination. The receptors were sampled from an adult in good health.

The chain joins TRBV11-3 to TRBJ2-1; D uncertain. Trimming cost V 4 bases and J 5 bases, with 6 bases left between them. The length of the CDR3 is 12 residues. Germline V gene sequence: CDR1 SGHNT, CDR2 YENEEA. The CDR3 DNA follows: TGTGCCAGCAGCTCCCGGGACAATGAGCAGTTCTTC. It translates to CASSSRDNEQFF.

Regarding this clone: One end of the junction fails to match germline, which may point to a read error. The chain recombines TRBV3-1 (or the pseudogene TRBV3-2) with TRBJ2-1; D not resolved. The CDR3 loop spans 13 amino acids. CDR1 is LGHDT and CDR2 is YNNKEL in the germline V gene (reference sequence). The CDR3 sequence: CAGSQGTNNEQFF. CDR3 DNA: TGTGCCGGCAGCCAAGGAACAAACAATGAGCAGTTCTTC.

Of note for this clone: A much larger clone differs by one base, so this may be a read error. The chain couples TRBV4-2 to TRBJ1-5; D is unresolved. The length of the CDR3 is 14 residues. Germline V CDR1 and CDR2: LGHNA, YNFKEQ. With 1 base removed from V and 2 bases from J, the gap between germline ends came to 6 bases. The DNA of the CDR3 is TGTGCCAGCAGCCAAGGGCAGGGCAATCAGCCCCAGCATTTT. This codes for CASSQGQGNQPQHF.

On this clone itself: This may be a read error, as it is one base from a much larger clone. The chain recombines TRBV27 with TRBJ2-7, with D unclear. CDR3 length: 14 residues. V was cut by 4 bases and J by 2 bases, with 12 bases left in between. CDR1 and CDR2 from the germline V gene are MNHEY and SMNVEV (reference sequence). The CDR3: CASSSAFEPYEQYF. CDR3 in DNA: TGTGCCAGCAGTTCTGCTTTTGAACCCTACGAGCAGTACTTC.

The chain recombines TRBV7-9 with TRBJ1-2; tentative D call: TRBD1 (5 bases). Trimming stripped 0 bases from V and 2 bases from J, with 16 bases between. The CDR3 sequence is 17 residues long. Germline values: CDR1 SEHNR, CDR2 FQNEAQ (reference sequence). In nucleotides, the CDR3 is TGTGCCAGCAGCTTAGCGCAAGGGCAGGGTATCAACTATGGCTACACCTTC. It yields the protein CASSLAQGQGINYGYTF.

The CDR3 here is CASSSTSAGETQYF. The CDR3 DNA sequence: TGCGCCAGCAGCTCGACTAGCGCAGGAGAGACCCAGTACTTC. The rearrangement uses TRBV5-1 and TRBJ2-5; 8 nucleotides match TRBD2. This CDR3 region has 14 residues. Looked up from germline, CDR1 is SGHRS and CDR2 is YFSETQ. Losses at the gene ends were 3 bases for V and 4 bases for J; bases not matched to a gene: 5.

The chain carries TRBV28 and TRBJ1-2; 9 bases are a match to TRBD1. The CDR3 runs 13 residues. The ends lost 6 bases at V and 2 bases at J; junction bases unmatched: 1. CDR1 and CDR2 (germline): MDHEN, SYDVKM. CDR3: CASSTGGNYGYTF. The CDR3 DNA reads as TGTGCCAGCAGCACAGGGGGCAACTATGGCTACACCTTC.

This CDR3 reads CASSLRGVITEAFF. CDR3 sequence (DNA): TGTGCCAGCAGTTTGAGAGGGGTAATCACTGAAGCTTTCTTT. The genes are TRBV28 and TRBJ1-1, with D maybe TRBD1 (5 bases). The germline V and J ends were trimmed by 3 bases and 4 bases, with 12 bases remaining between them. Germline V gene data show CDR1 as MDHEN and CDR2 as SYDVKM. The CDR3 totals 14 residues.

This chain connects TRBV5-6 to TRBJ1-1; 7 bases match TRBD1. In germline, CDR1 is SGHDT, CDR2 YYEEEE. The J segment lost 11 bases and the V segment lost 3 bases, leaving 4 bases of the junction unmatched. CDR3 length: 11 amino acids. The CDR3 DNA follows: TGTGCCAGCAGCTACAGGGGAACGGCTTTCTTT. Amino acid sequence: CASSYRGTAFF.

CDR3 in amino acids: CSVDAGTSAYNEQFF. CDR3 nucleotides: TGCAGCGTTGATGCCGGGACTAGTGCCTACAATGAGCAGTTCTTC. The V and J genes are TRBV29-1 and TRBJ2-1, with 8 bases aligning to TRBD2. This CDR3 comprises 15 residues. The trim removed 3 bases at V and 2 bases at J, leaving 6 bases unmatched. The germline V gene encodes CDR1 SQVTM and CDR2 ANQGSEA.

This clone was recorded a few times. The V call is TRBV5-1, the J call TRBJ2-3; 11 bases are a match to TRBD1. The junction had 6 bases not matched to a gene; V was cut back by 0 bases and J by 6 bases. This CDR3 comprises 16 residues. The germline CDR1 and CDR2 sequences are SGHRS and YFSETQ. This chain's CDR3 is CASSLDGDRGVDTQYF. The CDR3 DNA is TGCGCCAGCAGCTTGGACGGGGACAGGGGGGTTGATACGCAGTATTTT.

The chain links TRBV6-5 to TRBJ2-7, with 9 bases that match TRBD1. Germline trimming cut 2 bases from V and 3 bases from J; bases unmatched to any gene: 2. This CDR3 is 14 amino acids long. Germline loops: CDR1 MNHEY, CDR2 SVGAGI. The CDR3 loop reads CASSYGTGYYEQYF. The CDR3 region has the DNA TGTGCCAGCAGTTACGGGACAGGGTACTACGAGCAGTACTTC.

In its sample, this clone was seen a few times. The V and J genes are TRBV6-2 or TRBV6-3 and TRBJ1-1; no firm D call. The CDR3 has 15 residues. The germline gives CDR1 MNHEY, CDR2 SVGEGT. Trimming removed 0 bases at V and 5 bases at J, with 13 bases between. In nucleotides, the CDR3 is TGTGCCAGCAGTTACTCGAGGGCTCCTGGGACTGAAGCTTTCTTT. Its protein is CASSYSRAPGTEAFF.

This clone was picked up one time. This chain connects TRBV12-5 to TRBJ1-1, with a tentative D call TRBD1 (5 bases). The CDR3 loop spans 13 amino acids. The ends were cut back, 7 bases at V and 3 bases at J, with 12 bases in the middle. Germline V gene lookup returns CDR1 LGHNT and CDR2 FRNRAP. The CDR3 DNA follows: TGTGCTAGTGCCCCCCAGGGCTACACTGAAGCTTTCTTT. Its protein is CASAPQGYTEAFF.

CDR3 bases: TGTGCCAGCAGCTTAACAGGGACCCAAGAGACCCAGTACTTC. It specifies CASSLTGTQETQYF. The V gene is TRBV7-9, the J gene TRBJ2-5; tentatively, D is TRBD1 (6 bases). With 2 bases removed from V and 1 base from J, the gap between germline ends came to 8 bases. The CDR3 runs to 14 residues. Germline-derived CDR1 and CDR2 are SEHNR and FQNEAQ (reference sequence).

This sequence joins TRBV6-1 and TRBJ1-1, with TRBD1 as a possible D gene (5 bases). The CDR3 extends over 13 amino acids. The ends were cut back, 3 bases at V and 1 base at J, with 6 bases in the middle. Germline CDR1 is MNHNS and CDR2 is SASEGT. This chain's CDR3 is CASSDGGNTEAFF. CDR3 nucleotides: TGTGCCAGCAGTGATGGGGGGAACACTGAAGCTTTCTTT.

CDR3 loop: CASSEQGSSTDTQYF. CDR3 coding DNA: TGTGCCAGCAGTGAACAAGGTTCTAGCACAGATACGCAGTATTTT. J is TRBJ2-3 and V is TRBV2; D gene unclear. Germline lookup yields CDR1 SNHLY and CDR2 FYNNEI. The CDR3 has 15 amino acids. Trimming left V 2 bases short and J 0 bases short, with 9 bases between.

The chain links TRBV28 to TRBJ1-6; D perhaps matches TRBD1 (5 bases). The CDR3 is 19 residues long. Trimming removed 4 bases at V and 0 bases at J, with 19 bases between. Germline CDR1 reads MDHEN; CDR2 reads SYDVKM. CDR3 residues: CASSSVTESISSYNSPLHF. DNA for the CDR3: TGTGCCAGCAGTTCCGTGACAGAGAGTATTAGCTCCTATAATTCACCCCTCCACTTT. Using reference TRBV28 and TRBJ1-6 for the parts outside the CDR3, the full variable domain is DVKVTQSSRYLVKRTGEKVFLECVQDMDHENMFWYRQDPGLGLRLIYFSYDVKMKEKGDIPEGYSVSREKKERFSLILESASTNQTSMYLCASSSVTESISSYNSPLHFGNGTRLTVT.

The genes are TRBV19 and TRBJ1-1; 7 bases map to TRBD1. CDR1 is LNHDA, CDR2 SQIVND, per germline (reference sequence). J lost 5 bases, V lost 7 bases, and 10 bases had no gene match. The CDR3 consists of 14 residues. The CDR3 sequence: CASTPTGRETEAFF. CDR3 bases: TGTGCCAGTACCCCGACAGGGAGAGAGACTGAAGCTTTCTTT.

V and J are TRBV27 and TRBJ1-2; D not resolved. With 2 bases removed from V and 4 bases from J, the gap between germline ends came to 17 bases. This CDR3 contains 16 residues. Germline CDR1 MNHEY, CDR2 SMNVEV (reference sequence). The CDR3 DNA sequence: TGTGCCAGCAGTTTAAAGGCCAGAGATGTACCCTATGGCTACACCTTC. Its translation: CASSLKARDVPYGYTF.

The rearrangement uses TRBV29-1 and TRBJ1-1; D unclear. Germline lookup yields CDR1 SQVTM and CDR2 ANQGSEA. The CDR3 sequence is 11 residues long. V was shortened by 6 bases and J by 7 bases, with 12 bases between the two germline ends. The CDR3 region has the DNA TGCAGCGTCCTGGGCACGCATGAAGCTTTCTTT. The encoded protein is CSVLGTHEAFF.

As for this clone: A junction end diverges from the germline sequence, so it may reflect a read error. V usage is TRBV25-1 and J usage is TRBJ1-2; the match to TRBD1 covers 7 bases. Germline assignment: CDR1 MGHDK and CDR2 SYGVNS. The CDR3 runs 11 residues. For the CDR3, the DNA is TGTGCCAGCGGAACACCGGGACAGATTATCTTC. It yields the protein CASGTPGQIIF.

The rearrangement uses TRBV7-2 and TRBJ2-2; the D is unclear. V was clipped by 4 bases and J by 8 bases, with 14 bases between them. Germline CDR1 reads SGHTA; CDR2 reads FQGNSA. CDR3 length equals 14 residues. DNA for the CDR3: TGTGCCAGCAGCTCCAACTCCGGAGTGGGGGAGCTGTTTTTT. It yields the protein CASSSNSGVGELFF.

Only one count was recorded for this clone. The CDR3 sequence is CASSSGQASSYEQYF. The CDR3, as DNA: TGTGCCAGCAGCTCTGGACAGGCGAGCTCCTACGAGCAGTACTTC. The genes are TRBV5-4 and TRBJ2-7, with TRBD1 matching over 7 bases. Germline-derived CDR1 and CDR2 are SGHNT and YYREEE (reference sequence). J gave up 0 bases and V 3 bases, and 6 bases lay outside the gene matches. This CDR3 contains 15 residues.

The chain couples TRBV9 to TRBJ2-1; 13 nucleotides line up with TRBD2. CDR1 and CDR2 (germline): SGDLS, YYNGEE. The CDR3 spans 18 residues. V trimming: 3 bases; J trimming: 0 bases; junction bases outside the gene matches: 6. As DNA, the CDR3 is TGTGCCAGCAGCGGTACACTAGCGGGGGGGAGCTCCTACAATGAGCAGTTCTTC. Translated: CASSGTLAGGSSYNEQFF.

The gene calls are TRBV5-1 and TRBJ2-5; no firm D call. Trimming shortened V by 0 bases and J by 4 bases, and 19 bases separated the two germline ends. Germline CDR1 is SGHRS and CDR2 is YFSETQ. The CDR3 runs to 17 residues. CDR3 sequence: CASSLGRWERRGETQYF. CDR3 in DNA: TGCGCCAGCAGCTTGGGACGGTGGGAACGAAGAGGAGAGACCCAGTACTTC.

The chain links TRBV9 to TRBJ2-1; TRBD1 or TRBD2 may be the D gene (5 bases each). This CDR3 has 16 amino acids. V lost 4 bases, J lost 0 bases, and 14 bases lay in between. CDR1 and CDR2 from the germline V gene are SGDLS and YYNGEE. The chain's CDR3 is CASSPGPVGSYNEQFF. The DNA for the CDR3 is TGTGCCAGCAGCCCGGGGCCAGTGGGCTCCTACAATGAGCAGTTCTTC.